Listed here are 4 T cell receptor beta chains from one sample, sequenced in a study of somatic mutations in cytotoxic T cells in rheumatoid arthritis. The assay was immunoSEQ multiplex PCR, and TCRdb's table has in-frame clones only and misses some. The data show approximately 10,000 clones, just under 80% seen once. Source material: CD8+ T cells sorted from blood. The source is an adult with rheumatoid arthritis.

The chain joins TRBV28 to TRBJ2-7; no reliable D call. V shed 7 bases and J shed 5 bases, with 18 bases lying between them. CDR1 and CDR2 (germline): MDHEN, SYDVKM. This CDR3 comprises 14 residues. CDR3 coding DNA: TGTGCCAGCATCATACTCCATGAGCGTGACGAGCAGTACGTC. Translated: CASIILHERDEQYV.

The J gene is TRBJ2-1, the V gene TRBV5-1; 11 bases match TRBD2. Trimming took 7 bases from V and 5 from J; bases not matched to a gene: 8. Germline V gives CDR1 SGHRS, CDR2 YFSETQ. The CDR3 consists of 15 residues. As DNA, the CDR3 is TGCGCCAGCGCACTACTAGCGGGGGCAAACAATGAGCAGTTCTTC. It translates to CASALLAGANNEQFF.

V gene TRBV10-3 combines with J gene TRBJ1-2; 9 bases match TRBD1. The CDR3 is 13 residues long. J was trimmed by 8 bases and V by 2 bases; bases with no gene match: 3. From germline, CDR1 is ENHRY and CDR2 SYGVKD. CDR3 DNA sequence: TGTGCCATCAGTGAGCCTGGGACAGGGGGCTACACCTTC. Translated: CAISEPGTGGYTF.

V is TRBV5-4 and J is TRBJ2-6; 10 positions match TRBD2. CDR3 length: 18 residues. In germline, CDR1 is SGHNT, CDR2 YYREEE (reference sequence). V lost 4 bases to trimming and J lost 0 bases; unmatched junction nucleotides: 7. CDR3 region: CASSGGTSAFSGANVLTF. CDR3 coding DNA: TGTGCCAGCAGCGGGGGGACTAGCGCCTTCTCTGGGGCCAACGTCCTGACTTTC.